The clone carrying this TCR beta chain was observed a single time. Its antigen is still unknown. This sample stems from a study of blood T cells in healthy people across ages. General study points: The study regarded diversity estimates from one million T cells as underestimates.

Primers used in a second PCR of about 6 to 12 cycles were a sample-barcoded 5' primer and a J-beta primer mix. Each cDNA was tagged by a template-switch adaptor containing 12 random nucleotides. TCRdb itself ran the 5' RACE reads through MiXCR, one entry per CDR3 protein. Among about 640,000 distinct CDR3 sequences listed, about 28% were seen once. V shed 2 bases and J shed 6 bases, with 17 bases lying between them. The CDR3 is made up of 16 amino acids. From germline, CDR1 is SGHTA and CDR2 FQGNSA. Staff drew roughly 10 milliliters of peripheral blood from each donor. Total RNA extracted from each sample amounted to at least 5 micrograms.

This chain joins TRBV7-2 and TRBJ2-1; the D is unclear. This TCR derives from a woman older than 75 in good health. Sequencing was carried out using blood. The CDR3 protein is CASSLLGVISSNEQFF. CDR3 coding DNA: TGTGCCAGCAGCTTACTGGGCGTTATCTCGTCCAATGAGCAGTTCTTC.